Shown below are 27 T cell receptor beta chains from a single sample sequenced in a study of brain T cells in children with intractable seizures. Generated by immunoSEQ multiplex PCR, the TCRdb table keeps only in-frame clones and is missing some. The sample records under 150,000 clones, roughly 92% being singletons. The source material was peripheral blood, sampled at surgery. The source is a boy less than two years old with hemimegalencephaly and intractable seizures.

J is TRBJ2-1 and V is TRBV5-1, with 7 bases matching TRBD1. Trimming cost V 2 bases and J 7 bases; bases outside gene matches: 0. Germline CDR1 and CDR2: SGHRS and YFSETQ. The CDR3 is made up of 12 amino acids. The CDR3 nucleotides are TGCGCCAGCAGCTTACAGGGGAATGAGCAGTTCTTC. It encodes CASSLQGNEQFF.

The genes are TRBV2 and TRBJ2-3; perhaps TRBD2 as D (6 bases). Between the trimmed V and J ends, which lost 3 bases and 8 bases, there was a span of 6 bases. Germline CDR1 and CDR2: SNHLY and FYNNEI. The CDR3 loop spans 11 amino acids. The CDR3 sequence is CASSDGGTQYF. CDR3 in DNA: TGTGCCAGCAGTGACGGGGGTACGCAGTATTTT. The full variable domain, completed using reference TRBV2 and TRBJ2-3, is EPEVTQTPSHQVTQMGQEVILRCVPISNHLYFYWYRQILGQKVEFLVSFYNNEISEKSEIFDDQFSVERPDGSNFTLKIRSTKLEDSAMYFCASSDGGTQYFGPGTRLTVL.

The V and J genes are TRBV7-8 and TRBJ2-7; D is uncertain. Trimming left V 3 bases short and J 1 base short, with 4 bases between. Germline lookup yields CDR1 SGHVS and CDR2 FQNEAQ. The CDR3 is 12 residues long. CDR3 residues: CASSFTSYEQYF. CDR3 in DNA: TGTGCCAGCAGCTTTACATCCTACGAGCAGTACTTC.

This chain connects TRBV9 to TRBJ2-5; 10 positions match TRBD2. V lost 0 bases to trimming and J lost 5 bases; unmatched junction nucleotides: 10. This CDR3 spans 17 amino acids. Germline V CDR1 and CDR2: SGDLS, YYNGEE. Here the CDR3 DNA reads TGTGCCAGCAGCGTAGGATCACTAGCGGGAAAGGGTGAGACCCAGTACTTC. Translating gives CASSVGSLAGKGETQYF.

V is TRBV4-1 and J is TRBJ2-5; TRBD1 might be the D (5 bases). The CDR3 runs to 13 residues. Germline CDR1 and CDR2: MGHRA and YSYEKL. The V end lost 4 bases, the J end lost 4 bases, and 10 bases lay between the germline ends. CDR3 nucleotides: TGCGCCAGCAGCCCCAGGGTTGGAGAGACCCAGTACTTC. This codes for CASSPRVGETQYF.

The V call is TRBV12-3 or TRBV12-4, the J call TRBJ1-5, with unresolved D. The CDR3 consists of 13 residues. Trimming removed 1 base at V and 9 bases at J, with 10 bases between. The CDR3 DNA follows: TGTGCCAGCAGTTTAGGAAGGGTCCCGCCCCAGCATTTT. As protein: CASSLGRVPPQHF.

The V and J genes are TRBV27 and TRBJ1-2; 7 bases match TRBD1. The germline CDR1 and CDR2 sequences are MNHEY and SMNVEV (reference sequence). This CDR3 is built from 15 residues. V shed 5 bases, J shed 7 bases, and the junction held 13 bases outside the gene matches. CDR3 coding DNA: TGTGCCAGCAGTAAAACCGGACAGGAAGTGTTTGGCTACACCTTC. Amino acids: CASSKTGQEVFGYTF.

The CDR3 loop is CASTPSPDRPTRNEKLFF. The DNA of the CDR3 is TGCGCCAGCACCCCTTCCCCGGACAGACCTACCCGTAATGAAAAACTGTTTTTT. V is TRBV5-1 and J is TRBJ1-4; D perhaps matches TRBD1 (6 bases). The germline V gene encodes CDR1 SGHRS and CDR2 YFSETQ. Trimming took off 6 bases at V and 4 bases at J, with 25 bases between the two ends. This CDR3 region has 18 residues.

The chain employs TRBV9 and TRBJ2-1; TRBD2 agrees at 10 bases. V lost 3 bases and J lost 0; bases outside the gene matches: 3. Per the germline V gene, CDR1 is SGDLS and CDR2 is YYNGEE. CDR3 length: 16 residues. CDR3 nucleotides: TGTGCCAGCAGCGCCCGACTAGCGGGCTCCTACAATGAGCAGTTCTTC. Amino acids: CASSARLAGSYNEQFF.

The rearrangement links TRBV28 to TRBJ2-6; perhaps TRBD2 as D (6 bases). Trimming removed 1 base at V and 2 bases at J, with 15 bases between. CDR3 length: 18 amino acids. Germline values: CDR1 MDHEN, CDR2 SYDVKM. The CDR3 nucleotides read TGTGCCAGCAGTTTATTTCTGCGGGGATCGGCTGGGGCCAACGTCCTGACTTTC. It yields the protein CASSLFLRGSAGANVLTF.

The gene calls are TRBV7-3 and TRBJ2-1, with 7 bases matching TRBD2. The germline V gene encodes CDR1 SGHTA and CDR2 FQGTGA. Unmatched junction bases numbered 0, after V lost 1 base and J lost 9 bases. This CDR3 is built from 12 residues. The DNA for the CDR3 is TGTGCCAGCAGCTTAATAGCGGGTGAGCAGTTCTTC. This gives the protein CASSLIAGEQFF.

V is TRBV6-5 and J is TRBJ2-1, with 15 bases identical to TRBD2. This CDR3 spans 14 amino acids. J was trimmed by 10 bases and V by 8 bases; bases with no gene match: 6. The V gene's germline CDR1 is MNHEY and CDR2 SVGAGI. CDR3 in amino acids: CASFSGTSGREQFF. The CDR3 DNA sequence: TGTGCCAGCTTCTCTGGGACTAGCGGGAGGGAGCAGTTCTTC.

V and J are TRBV6-1 and TRBJ2-1; 7 bases match TRBD2. This CDR3 contains 16 residues. Germline V gene data show CDR1 as MNHNS and CDR2 as SASEGT. The junction had 6 bases not matched to a gene; V was cut back by 1 base and J by 3 bases. CDR3 sequence reads: CASSEGLAAFYNEQFF. For the CDR3, the DNA is TGTGCCAGCAGTGAAGGTCTAGCGGCCTTCTACAATGAGCAGTTCTTC.

The rearrangement joins TRBV19 to TRBJ2-7; 13 nucleotides line up with TRBD2. J was trimmed by 6 bases and V by 5 bases; bases with no gene match: 13. Looked up from germline, CDR1 is LNHDA and CDR2 is SQIVND (reference sequence). CDR3 length: 17 amino acids. CDR3 region: CASSPRPGLAGRPEQYF. For the CDR3, the DNA is TGTGCCAGTAGTCCTAGACCGGGACTAGCGGGAAGGCCCGAGCAGTACTTC. The full variable domain, rest sourced from reference TRBV19 and TRBJ2-7, is DGGITQSPKYLFRKEGQNVTLSCEQNLNHDAMYWYRQDPGQGLRLIYYSQIVNDFQKGDIAEGYSVSREKKESFPLTVTSAQKNPTAFYLCASSPRPGLAGRPEQYFGPGTRLTVT.

This chain joins TRBV5-6 and TRBJ1-2; no definite D call. Trimming removed 1 base from V and 6 bases from J, with 4 bases in between. This CDR3 is 11 amino acids long. The germline CDR1 and CDR2 sequences are SGHDT and YYEEEE. DNA of the CDR3: TGTGCCAGCAGCTTGTACAATGGCTACACCTTC. It is translated as CASSLYNGYTF.

CDR3 region: CAPSFRTGNKISTDTQYF. The CDR3 DNA sequence: TGCGCCCCCAGTTTTCGTACGGGCAACAAGATTAGCACAGATACGCAGTATTTT. The gene calls are TRBV23-1 and TRBJ2-3, with unresolved D. TRBV23-1 is assigned to the ORF class and has an uncertain function. CDR3 length: 18 residues. The V end was cut by 11 bases, the J end by 0 bases, with 27 bases between.

This chain connects TRBV2 to TRBJ2-3; 9 nucleotides line up with TRBD2. V dropped 1 base and J dropped 6; count of bases not matched to a gene: 2. Germline loops: CDR1 SNHLY, CDR2 FYNNEI. The CDR3 extends over 14 amino acids. CDR3 nucleotides: TGTGCCAGCAGTGAAGGGAGCGGGGGGGATACGCAGTATTTT. Protein sequence: CASSEGSGGDTQYF.

The table lists this clone with a few counts. The chain couples TRBV6-1 to TRBJ1-1; D may be TRBD1 (6 bases). The ends were cut back, 2 bases at V and 2 bases at J, with 12 bases in the middle. The CDR3 covers 15 residues. Germline CDR1 MNHNS, CDR2 SASEGT. CDR3 sequence reads: CASSERGLGNTEAFF. CDR3 DNA: TGTGCCAGCAGTGAACGGGGGCTGGGCAACACTGAAGCTTTCTTT.

This clone was found once. V is TRBV28 and J is TRBJ2-7, with D uncertain. The CDR3 has 12 residues. Germline V gene lookup returns CDR1 MDHEN and CDR2 SYDVKM. The V end was cut by 3 bases, the J end by 5 bases, with 8 bases between. CDR3 sequence reads: CASSFNVDEQYF. The CDR3 coding sequence is TGTGCCAGCAGTTTTAATGTCGACGAGCAGTACTTC.

A single count supports this clone. The gene calls are TRBV19 and TRBJ1-1; 8 bases align to TRBD1. Germline assignment: CDR1 LNHDA and CDR2 SQIVND (reference sequence). The CDR3 has 13 amino acids. The ends lost 0 bases at V and 8 bases at J; junction bases unmatched: 2. CDR3 protein: CASSIDRDREAFF. CDR3 nucleotides: TGTGCCAGTAGTATAGACCGGGACAGGGAAGCTTTCTTT.

The V and J genes are TRBV4-3 and TRBJ1-5, with D hard to call. Trimming took 2 bases from V and 7 from J, leaving 9 bases between them. The CDR3 runs 13 residues. The germline CDR1 and CDR2 sequences are LGHNA and YSLEER. In DNA, the CDR3 is TGCGCCAGCAGCCAAAGGCCTGGGCAGCCCCAGCATTTT. Translating gives CASSQRPGQPQHF.

The CDR3 is CASSGGLAGVGSYNEQFF. The CDR3 nucleotides are TGTGCCAGCAGTGGGGGACTAGCGGGAGTGGGCTCCTACAATGAGCAGTTCTTC. The chain recombines TRBV2 with TRBJ2-1; TRBD2 aligns across 14 bases. The CDR3 is 18 residues long. V shed 4 bases and J 0 bases; nucleotides not matched to a gene: 5. Germline CDR1 reads SNHLY; CDR2 reads FYNNEI.

This clone was seen once. This rearrangement joins TRBV5-1 to TRBJ1-4; tentatively, D is TRBD1 (5 bases). CDR1 and CDR2 (germline): SGHRS, YFSETQ. Trimming took off 1 base at V and 7 bases at J, with 11 bases between the two ends. This CDR3 is built from 14 residues. Here the CDR3 reads CASSLRGPSEKLFF. CDR3 DNA: TGCGCCAGCAGCTTGAGGGGACCGAGTGAAAAACTGTTTTTT.

The CDR3 coding sequence is TGTGCCAGCAGTTTATGGGACAGGGCTTTCGAGGCTTTCTTT. Translating it yields CASSLWDRAFEAFF. The gene calls are TRBV28 and TRBJ1-1; 8 bases are a match to TRBD1. The V and J ends lost 0 bases and 11 bases, in that order; junction bases with no gene match: 8. The V gene's germline CDR1 is MDHEN and CDR2 SYDVKM. The length of the CDR3 is 14 residues.

J is TRBJ1-2 and V is TRBV4-2; the D gene is possibly TRBD1 (5 bases). The CDR3 has 16 residues. Germline assignment: CDR1 LGHNA and CDR2 YNFKEQ. V lost 1 base and J 8 bases, leaving 20 bases between the germline ends. CDR3 region: CASSQVSREIPGGYTF. For the CDR3, the DNA is TGTGCCAGCAGCCAAGTATCCAGAGAGATCCCAGGGGGCTACACCTTC.

The chain has TRBV16 and TRBJ1-1, with D possibly TRBD1 on 5 matching bases. V lost 4 bases, J lost 0 bases, and 15 bases lay in between. CDR1 KGHSY and CDR2 FQNENV come from the germline V gene. The CDR3 consists of 16 residues. CDR3 DNA sequence: TGTGCCAGCAGCCGCTCGACGGGACTGTTGAACACTGAAGCTTTCTTT. Its protein product is CASSRSTGLLNTEAFF. Combining the CDR3 with reference TRBV16 and TRBJ1-1 gives the whole variable domain GEEVAQTPKHLVRGEGQKAKLYCAPIKGHSYVFWYQQVLKNEFKFLISFQNENVFDETGMPKERFSAKCLPNSPCSLEIQATKLEDSAVYFCASSRSTGLLNTEAFFGQGTRLTVV.

The V and J genes are TRBV5-1 and TRBJ1-6, with TRBD1 as a possible D gene (6 bases). Germline CDR1 reads SGHRS; CDR2 reads YFSETQ. The ends were cut back, 7 bases at V and 7 bases at J, with 15 bases in the middle. The CDR3 is 14 residues long. CDR3 bases: TGCGCCAGCCGGAGGGCAGGGGTGAATTCACCCCTCCACTTT. Translated: CASRRAGVNSPLHF.